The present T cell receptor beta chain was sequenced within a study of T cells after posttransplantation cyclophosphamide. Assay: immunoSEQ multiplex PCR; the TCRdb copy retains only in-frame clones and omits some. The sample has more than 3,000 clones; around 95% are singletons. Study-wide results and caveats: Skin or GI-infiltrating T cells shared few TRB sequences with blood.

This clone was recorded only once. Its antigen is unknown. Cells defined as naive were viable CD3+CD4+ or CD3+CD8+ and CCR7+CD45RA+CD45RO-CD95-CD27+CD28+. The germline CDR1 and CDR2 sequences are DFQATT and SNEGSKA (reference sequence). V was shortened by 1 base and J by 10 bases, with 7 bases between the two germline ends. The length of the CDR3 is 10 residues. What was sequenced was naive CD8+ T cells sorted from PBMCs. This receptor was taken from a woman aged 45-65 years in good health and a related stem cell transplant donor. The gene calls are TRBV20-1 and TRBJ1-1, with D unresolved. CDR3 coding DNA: TGCAGTGCTAGAGCGGGAGGAGCTTTCTTT. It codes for CSARAGGAFF.